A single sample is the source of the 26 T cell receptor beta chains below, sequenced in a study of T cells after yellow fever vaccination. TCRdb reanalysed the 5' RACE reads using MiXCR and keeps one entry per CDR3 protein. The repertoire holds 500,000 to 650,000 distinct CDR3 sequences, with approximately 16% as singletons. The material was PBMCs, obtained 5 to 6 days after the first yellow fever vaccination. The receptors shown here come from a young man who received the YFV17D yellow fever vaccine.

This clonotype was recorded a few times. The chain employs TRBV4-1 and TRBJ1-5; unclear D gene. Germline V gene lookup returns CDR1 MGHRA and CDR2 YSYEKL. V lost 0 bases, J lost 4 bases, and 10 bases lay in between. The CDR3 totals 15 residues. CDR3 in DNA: TGCGCCAGCAGCCAAGAAGGACGCGAGAATCAGCCCCAGCATTTT. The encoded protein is CASSQEGRENQPQHF.

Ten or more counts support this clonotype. This chain's CDR3 is CASSNHELTEAFF. In DNA form, the CDR3 reads TGTGCCAGTAGTAACCATGAGCTCACTGAAGCTTTCTTT. This sequence joins TRBV19 and TRBJ1-1; no definite D call. The germline V and J ends were trimmed by 4 bases and 4 bases, with 10 bases remaining between them. The CDR3 loop spans 13 amino acids. Germline V lookup: CDR1 LNHDA, CDR2 SQIVND (reference sequence).

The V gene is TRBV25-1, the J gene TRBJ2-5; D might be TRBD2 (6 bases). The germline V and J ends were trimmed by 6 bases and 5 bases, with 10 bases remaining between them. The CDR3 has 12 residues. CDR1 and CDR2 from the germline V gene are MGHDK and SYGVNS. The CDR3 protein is CASREGTETQYF. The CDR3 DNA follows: TGTGCCAGCAGAGAGGGGACTGAGACCCAGTACTTC. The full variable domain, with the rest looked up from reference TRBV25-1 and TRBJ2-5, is EADIYQTPRYLVIGTGKKITLECSQTMGHDKMYWYQQDPGMELHLIHYSYGVNSTEKGDLSSESTVSRIRTEHFPLTLESARPSHTSQYLCASREGTETQYFGPGTRLLVL.

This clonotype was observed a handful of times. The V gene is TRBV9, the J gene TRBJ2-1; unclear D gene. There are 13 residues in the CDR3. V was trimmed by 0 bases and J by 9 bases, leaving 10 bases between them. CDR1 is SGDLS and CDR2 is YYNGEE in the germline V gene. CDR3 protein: CASSVAAGLEQFF. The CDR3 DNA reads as TGTGCCAGCAGCGTAGCAGCAGGCCTTGAGCAGTTCTTC.

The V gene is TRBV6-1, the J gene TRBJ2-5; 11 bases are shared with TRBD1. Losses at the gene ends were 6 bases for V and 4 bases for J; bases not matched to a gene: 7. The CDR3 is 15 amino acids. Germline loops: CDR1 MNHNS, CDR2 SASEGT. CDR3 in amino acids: CASRGDRGGRETQYF. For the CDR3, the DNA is TGTGCCAGCAGAGGGGACAGGGGGGGTCGAGAGACCCAGTACTTC.

CDR3 nucleotides: TGTGCCAGCAGCTTTGGGGCGGACGAGCAGTACTTC. Its translation: CASSFGADEQYF. The chain links TRBV7-8 to TRBJ2-7; perhaps TRBD1 as D (5 bases). The CDR3 contains 12 residues. Trimming removed 3 bases from V and 5 bases from J, with 8 bases in between. Germline CDR1 SGHVS, CDR2 FQNEAQ.

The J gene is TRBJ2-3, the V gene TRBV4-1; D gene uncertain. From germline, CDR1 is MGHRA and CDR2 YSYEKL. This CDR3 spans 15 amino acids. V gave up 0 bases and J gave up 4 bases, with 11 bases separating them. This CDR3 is CASSQEFRRADTQYF. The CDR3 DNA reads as TGCGCCAGCAGCCAAGAATTTAGACGAGCAGATACGCAGTATTTT.

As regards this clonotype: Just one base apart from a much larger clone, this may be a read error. The CDR3 sequence is CSAPRGETQYF. CDR3 DNA sequence: TGCAGTGCTCCTCGGGGGGAGACCCAGTACTTC. The V and J genes are TRBV20-1 and TRBJ2-5, with a weak D call TRBD2 (6 bases). The CDR3 totals 11 residues. Between the trimmed V and J ends, which lost 5 bases and 5 bases, there was a span of 9 bases. In germline, CDR1 is DFQATT, CDR2 SNEGSKA (reference sequence).

The chain's CDR3 is CASLDLTRYTEAFF. CDR3 in DNA: TGTGCCAGCCTAGACCTCACTAGGTACACTGAAGCTTTCTTT. This chain joins TRBV18 and TRBJ1-1, with D unclear. CDR3 length: 14 amino acids. In germline, CDR1 is KGHSH, CDR2 LQKENI. The V and J ends lost 8 bases and 3 bases respectively, with 16 bases between them.

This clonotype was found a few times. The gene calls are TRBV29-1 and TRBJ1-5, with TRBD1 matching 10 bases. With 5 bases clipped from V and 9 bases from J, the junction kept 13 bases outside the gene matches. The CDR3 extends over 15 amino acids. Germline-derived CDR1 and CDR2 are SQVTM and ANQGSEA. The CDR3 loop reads CSVRPEGTGAGPQHF. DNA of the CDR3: TGCAGCGTTCGACCCGAGGGGACAGGGGCTGGGCCCCAGCATTTT.

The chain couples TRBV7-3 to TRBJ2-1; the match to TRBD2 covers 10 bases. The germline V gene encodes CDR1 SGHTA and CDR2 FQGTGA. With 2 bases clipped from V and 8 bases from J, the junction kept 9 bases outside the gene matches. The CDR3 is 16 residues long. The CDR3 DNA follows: TGTGCCAGCAGCTTAGATGGAGCGGGGGGGCTGGATGAGCAGTTCTTC. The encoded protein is CASSLDGAGGLDEQFF. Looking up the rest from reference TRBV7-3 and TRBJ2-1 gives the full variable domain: GAGVSQTPSNKVTEKGKYVELRCDPISGHTALYWYRQSLGQGPEFLIYFQGTGAADDSGLPNDRFFAVRPEGSVSTLKIQRTERGDSAVYLCASSLDGAGGLDEQFFGPGTRLTVL.

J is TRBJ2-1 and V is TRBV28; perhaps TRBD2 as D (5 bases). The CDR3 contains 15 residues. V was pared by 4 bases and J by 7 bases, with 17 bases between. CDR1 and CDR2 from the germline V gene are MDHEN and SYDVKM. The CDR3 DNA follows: TGTGCCAGCAGTTCCGATCTAGCTCCTGCAAATGAGCAGTTCTTC. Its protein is CASSSDLAPANEQFF.

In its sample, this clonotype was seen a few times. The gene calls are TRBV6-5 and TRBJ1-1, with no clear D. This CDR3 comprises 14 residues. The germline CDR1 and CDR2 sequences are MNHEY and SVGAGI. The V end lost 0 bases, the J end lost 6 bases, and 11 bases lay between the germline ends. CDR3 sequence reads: CASSYSQVSAEAFF. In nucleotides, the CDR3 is TGTGCCAGCAGTTACTCCCAAGTTAGCGCTGAAGCTTTCTTT.

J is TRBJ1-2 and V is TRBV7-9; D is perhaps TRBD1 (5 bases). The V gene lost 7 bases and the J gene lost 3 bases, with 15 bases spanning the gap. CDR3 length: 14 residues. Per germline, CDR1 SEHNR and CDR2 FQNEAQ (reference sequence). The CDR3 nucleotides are TGTGCCAGCACCACTGGGGGTTTGGACTATGGCTACACCTTC. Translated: CASTTGGLDYGYTF.

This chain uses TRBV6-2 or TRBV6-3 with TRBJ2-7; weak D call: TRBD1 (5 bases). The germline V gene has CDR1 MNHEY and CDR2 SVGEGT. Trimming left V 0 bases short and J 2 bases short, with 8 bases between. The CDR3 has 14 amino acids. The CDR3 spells CASSYSPGTYEQYV. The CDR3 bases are TGTGCCAGCAGTTACTCGCCAGGGACCTACGAGCAGTACGTC.

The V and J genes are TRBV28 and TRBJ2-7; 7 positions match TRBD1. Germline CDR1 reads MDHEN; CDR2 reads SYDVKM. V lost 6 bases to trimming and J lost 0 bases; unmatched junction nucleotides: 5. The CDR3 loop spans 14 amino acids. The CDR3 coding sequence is TGTGCCAGCAGCCCGACAGGGATCTCCTACGAGCAGTACGTC. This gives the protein CASSPTGISYEQYV.

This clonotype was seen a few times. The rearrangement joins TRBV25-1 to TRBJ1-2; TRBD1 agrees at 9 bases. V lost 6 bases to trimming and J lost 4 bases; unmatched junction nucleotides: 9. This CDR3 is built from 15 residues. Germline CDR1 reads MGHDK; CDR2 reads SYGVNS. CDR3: CASRGRGQGAYGYTF. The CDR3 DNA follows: TGTGCCAGCAGGGGCCGGGGACAGGGCGCCTATGGCTACACCTTC.

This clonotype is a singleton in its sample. The CDR3 sequence: CASSAGYGSGELFF. The CDR3 DNA reads as TGTGCCAGCAGCGCGGGGTATGGCTCCGGGGAGCTGTTTTTT. The rearrangement joins TRBV13 to TRBJ2-2; D may be TRBD2 (6 bases). Germline V CDR1 and CDR2: PRHDT, FYEKMQ (reference sequence). The ends were cut back, 5 bases at V and 6 bases at J, with 13 bases in the middle. The CDR3 is 14 amino acids.

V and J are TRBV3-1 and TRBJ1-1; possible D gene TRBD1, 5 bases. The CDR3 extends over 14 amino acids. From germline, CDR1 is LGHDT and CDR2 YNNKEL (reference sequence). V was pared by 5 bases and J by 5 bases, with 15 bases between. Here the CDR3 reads CASSFFRDGTEAFF. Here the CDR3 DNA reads TGTGCCAGCAGCTTCTTCAGGGATGGAACTGAAGCTTTCTTT. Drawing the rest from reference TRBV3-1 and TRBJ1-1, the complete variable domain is DTAVSQTPKYLVTQMGNDKSIKCEQNLGHDTMYWYKQDSKKFLKIMFSYNNKELIINETVPNRFSPKSPDKAHLNLHINSLELGDSAVYFCASSFFRDGTEAFFGQGTRLTVV.

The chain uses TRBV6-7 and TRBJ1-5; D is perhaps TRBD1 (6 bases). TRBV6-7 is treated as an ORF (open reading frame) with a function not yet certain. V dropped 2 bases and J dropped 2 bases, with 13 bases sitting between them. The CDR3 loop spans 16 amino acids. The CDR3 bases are TGTGCCAGCAGTTACACTGAACAGGGCGGCAATCAGCCCCAGCATTTT. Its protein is CASSYTEQGGNQPQHF.

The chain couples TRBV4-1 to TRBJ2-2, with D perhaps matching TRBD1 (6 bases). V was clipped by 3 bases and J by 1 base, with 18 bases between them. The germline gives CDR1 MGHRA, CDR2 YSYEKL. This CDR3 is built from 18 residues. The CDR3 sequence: CASSHNTLGTLNTGELFF. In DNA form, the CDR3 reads TGCGCCAGCAGCCATAATACGCTCGGGACACTGAACACCGGGGAGCTGTTTTTT.

CDR3 region: CASSQEAGGYADTQYF. As DNA, the CDR3 is TGCGCCAGCAGCCAAGAAGCGGGGGGCTACGCAGATACGCAGTATTTT. The chain employs TRBV4-1 and TRBJ2-3, with 9 bases identical to TRBD2. V gave up 0 bases and J gave up 4 bases; unmatched junction bases: 5. The CDR3 contains 16 residues. In germline, CDR1 is MGHRA, CDR2 YSYEKL.

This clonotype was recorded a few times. The CDR3 nucleotides are TGTGCCAGCAGTTACTCGATATCGGAGACCCAGTACTTC. Translating it yields CASSYSISETQYF. V and J are TRBV6-2 or TRBV6-3 and TRBJ2-5; the D is unclear. The CDR3 has 13 amino acids. Germline assignment: CDR1 MNHEY and CDR2 SVGEGT. V dropped 0 bases and J dropped 5 bases, with 7 bases sitting between them.

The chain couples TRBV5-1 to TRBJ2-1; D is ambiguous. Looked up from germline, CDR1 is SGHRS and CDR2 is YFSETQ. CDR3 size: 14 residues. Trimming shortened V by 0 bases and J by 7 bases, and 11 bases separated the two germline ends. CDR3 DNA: TGCGCCAGCAGCTTGGTTCTTGGTTTTAATGAGCAGTTCTTC. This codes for CASSLVLGFNEQFF.

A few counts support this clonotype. The CDR3 loop is CASSQVRRSRDGYTF. CDR3 sequence (DNA): TGCGCCAGCAGCCAAGTTCGACGCTCCAGGGATGGCTACACCTTC. The V gene is TRBV4-3, the J gene TRBJ1-2; maybe TRBD1 (5 bases). Between the trimmed V and J ends, which lost 1 base and 6 bases, there was a span of 15 bases. Germline values: CDR1 LGHNA, CDR2 YSLEER. This CDR3 has 15 amino acids.

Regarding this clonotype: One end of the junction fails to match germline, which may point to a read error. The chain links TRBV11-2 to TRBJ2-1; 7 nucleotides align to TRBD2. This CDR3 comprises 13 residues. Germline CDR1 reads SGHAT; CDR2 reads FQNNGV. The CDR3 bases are TGTGCCAGCAGCTTAGATCTCTGGGGGGGGTTCTGGTTC. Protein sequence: CASSLDLWGGFWF.